The 15 T cell receptor beta chains below come from one sample, sequenced in a study of blood T cell repertoires in COVID-19. Assay used: immunoSEQ multiplex PCR; TCRdb lists only in-frame clones, some missing. The data contain around 240,000 clones, approximately 91% of them singletons. The sequenced material came from PBMCs or T cells enriched from blood (not recorded which). The origin of the receptors is a human donor in a cohort exposed to, infected with or recovered from COVID-19 (not recorded which). The donor label of this sample is uncertain.

This clone has a handful of counts. J is TRBJ2-7 and V is TRBV4-1; weak D call: TRBD2 (7 bases). The CDR3 is 14 residues long. V lost 9 bases, J lost 4 bases, and 19 bases lay in between. Germline CDR1 reads MGHRA; CDR2 reads YSYEKL. The CDR3: CARAREGVSYEQYF. The CDR3, as DNA: TGCGCCAGAGCGAGGGAGGGGGTGAGTTACGAGCAGTACTTC.

The V gene is TRBV5-6, the J gene TRBJ2-7, with 11 bases fitting TRBD2. This CDR3 comprises 16 residues. J gave up 3 bases and V 0 bases, and 5 bases lay outside the gene matches. Germline CDR1 SGHDT, CDR2 YYEEEE. CDR3 loop: CASSLGLAGIIYEQYF. The CDR3 coding sequence is TGTGCCAGCAGCTTGGGACTAGCGGGGATCATCTACGAGCAGTACTTC.

The genes are TRBV5-4 and TRBJ2-3, with TRBD1 matching over 11 bases. Trimming at V came to 4 bases and at J to 4 bases, leaving 11 bases not matched to a gene. CDR3 length: 17 residues. Germline CDR1 is SGHNT and CDR2 is YYREEE (reference sequence). CDR3 in amino acids: CASSPPGTGGRADTQYF. The CDR3 bases are TGTGCCAGCAGCCCGCCGGGGACAGGGGGTCGAGCAGATACGCAGTATTTT.

This chain joins TRBV19 and TRBJ1-5, with 8 bases aligning to TRBD1. There are 15 residues in the CDR3. Unmatched junction bases numbered 10, after V lost 7 bases and J lost 5 bases. Germline V CDR1 and CDR2: LNHDA, SQIVND (reference sequence). The CDR3: CASNIGQGRDQPQHF. The CDR3 bases are TGTGCCAGTAACATCGGACAGGGCAGGGATCAGCCCCAGCATTTT.

This clone was found once. The chain has TRBV11-2 and TRBJ2-2; 11 bases match TRBD1. CDR3 length: 14 residues. The germline V gene encodes CDR1 SGHAT and CDR2 FQNNGV. V lost 8 bases, J lost 2 bases, and 1 base stayed unmatched. The CDR3 reads CASGQGANTGELFF. In DNA, the CDR3 is TGTGCCAGCGGACAGGGGGCTAACACCGGGGAGCTGTTTTTT.

This sequence joins TRBV2 and TRBJ2-2; 11 bases line up with TRBD2. The germline gives CDR1 SNHLY, CDR2 FYNNEI. J lost 7 bases, V lost 6 bases, and 10 bases had no gene match. The CDR3 loop spans 16 amino acids. CDR3 nucleotides: TGTGCCAGCAGCCTTCTCACTAGCGGGGGTCACGGGGAGCTGTTTTTT. The encoded protein is CASSLLTSGGHGELFF.

The V gene is TRBV10-3, the J gene TRBJ2-7; D perhaps matches TRBD1 (6 bases). Per germline, CDR1 ENHRY and CDR2 SYGVKD. V was cut by 6 bases and J by 2 bases, with 14 bases left in between. The CDR3 extends over 14 amino acids. The CDR3 sequence: CAIREQGLTYEQYF. Here the CDR3 DNA reads TGTGCCATCAGGGAGCAGGGGCTGACCTACGAGCAGTACTTC.

The chain links TRBV5-1 to TRBJ2-2; TRBD1 might be the D (5 bases). The V and J ends lost 1 base and 7 bases respectively, with 8 bases between them. The CDR3 is 13 residues long. Per germline, CDR1 SGHRS and CDR2 YFSETQ. The CDR3 here is CASSLTGGGELFF. The CDR3 nucleotides are TGCGCCAGCAGCTTGACAGGTGGCGGGGAGCTGTTTTTT.

With regard to this clone: Within the sample, other DNA sequences also encode this same CDR3. V and J are TRBV10-2 and TRBJ2-2, with D possibly matching TRBD2 (7 bases). Per germline, CDR1 WSHSY and CDR2 SAAADI. V lost 3 bases and J lost 4, with 9 bases in between. The CDR3 covers 14 residues. CDR3 region: CASSERGGTGELFF. The CDR3 DNA sequence: TGCGCCAGCAGTGAAAGGGGGGGCACCGGGGAGCTGTTTTTT.

The chain joins TRBV6-5 to TRBJ2-7; D ambiguous. The CDR3 consists of 13 residues. V shed 7 bases and J shed 2 bases, with 12 bases lying between them. Germline CDR1 is MNHEY and CDR2 is SVGAGI. CDR3 sequence: CASKLGETYEQYF. CDR3 coding DNA: TGTGCCAGCAAGTTGGGCGAAACCTACGAGCAGTACTTC.

This chain joins TRBV5-4 and TRBJ2-2; TRBD2 aligns across 8 bases. The CDR3 consists of 16 residues. After removal of 4 bases from V and 4 bases from J, the junction contained 9 bases not matched to a gene. The germline V gene encodes CDR1 SGHNT and CDR2 YYREEE (reference sequence). The CDR3 nucleotides read TGTGCCAGCAGCCGGGAGGGAAATCGGGGCACCGGGGAGCTGTTTTTT. It specifies CASSREGNRGTGELFF.

The genes are TRBV12-3 or TRBV12-4 and TRBJ1-1; D may be TRBD1 (6 bases). The CDR3 extends over 13 amino acids. V was trimmed by 4 bases and J by 4 bases, leaving 10 bases between them. The CDR3 sequence: CASSSTGITEAFF. DNA for the CDR3: TGTGCCAGCAGTTCTACAGGGATCACTGAAGCTTTCTTT.

The chain links TRBV5-4 to TRBJ2-7; 9 nucleotides match TRBD1. The CDR3 has 15 amino acids. Trimming at V came to 3 bases and at J to 1 base, leaving 5 bases not matched to a gene. Germline V gives CDR1 SGHNT, CDR2 YYREEE (reference sequence). CDR3 in DNA: TGTGCCAGCAGCTGGGGACAGGGCCCTTCCTACGAGCAGTACTTC. Its protein product is CASSWGQGPSYEQYF.

V and J are TRBV11-2 and TRBJ1-5; 8 nucleotides match TRBD1. CDR3 length: 15 residues. The ends lost 1 base at V and 7 bases at J; junction bases unmatched: 6. Germline V gene data show CDR1 as SGHAT and CDR2 as FQNNGV. The CDR3 reads CASSLGRGRWQPQHF. DNA for the CDR3: TGTGCCAGCAGCTTAGGCAGGGGGCGATGGCAGCCCCAGCATTTT.

The V call is TRBV19, the J call TRBJ1-2; 7 bases match TRBD1. Germline V gene sequence: CDR1 LNHDA, CDR2 SQIVND (reference sequence). Unmatched junction bases numbered 7, after V lost 5 bases and J lost 4 bases. The CDR3 spans 14 residues. The CDR3, as DNA: TGTGCCAGTAGTGTGGAAGGACAGGCCTATGGCTACACCTTC. Translated: CASSVEGQAYGYTF.